A single sample gave rise to the 17 T cell receptor beta chains below, sequenced in a study of beta chain features in type 1 diabetes. Regarding the study as a whole: Researchers report that Type 1 diabetes patients had moderately but significantly shorter TCRB CDR3s across all four CD4+ subsets.

No cognate antigen is known for these TCRs. Every isolated RNA sample was fully reverse transcribed, so sequencing captured expressed TCRB transcripts. Profiling relied on immunoSEQ multiplex PCR, and the TCRdb table lists in-frame clones only, not all of them. The sample carries around 690,000 clones, roughly 12% recorded once. Material for sequencing was naive CD4+ T cells from blood. Receptor source: a man under 40 with type 1 diabetes.

This chain joins TRBV9 and TRBJ1-5; the match to TRBD1 covers 9 bases. Looked up from germline, CDR1 is SGDLS and CDR2 is YYNGEE. The V segment lost 4 bases and the J segment 6 bases; nucleotides outside the gene matches: 8. The CDR3 has 15 residues. CDR3 coding DNA: TGTGCCAGCAGCAAGGGACAGGGCCTCGGTCAGCCCCAGCATTTT. Translated, it gives CASSKGQGLGQPQHF.

The genes are TRBV23-1 and TRBJ1-5; the D is unclear. TRBV23-1 is labeled an ORF, and its function is uncertain. V was cut by 8 bases and J by 9 bases, with 11 bases left in between. CDR3 length: 11 amino acids. CDR3: CASGPGWPQHF. CDR3 DNA sequence: TGCGCCAGCGGCCCAGGCTGGCCCCAGCATTTT.

This chain links TRBV7-2 with TRBJ2-1; the match to TRBD1 covers 7 bases. V was pared by 4 bases and J by 6 bases, with 3 bases of the junction left unmatched. CDR3 length equals 13 residues. From germline, CDR1 is SGHTA and CDR2 FQGNSA. CDR3 amino acids: CASSSGQFNEQFF. The CDR3 DNA sequence: TGTGCCAGCAGCTCGGGACAGTTCAATGAGCAGTTCTTC. Supplemented by reference TRBV7-2 and TRBJ2-1, the full variable domain reads GAGVSQSPSNKVTEKGKDVELRCDPISGHTALYWYRQSLGQGLEFLIYFQGNSAPDKSGLPSDRFSAERTGGSVSTLTIQRTQQEDSAVYLCASSSGQFNEQFFGPGTRLTVL.

The genes are TRBV7-2 and TRBJ2-7, with TRBD1 identical over 7 bases. This CDR3 contains 14 residues. Germline assignment: CDR1 SGHTA and CDR2 FQGNSA. With 5 bases clipped from V and 0 bases from J, the junction kept 4 bases outside the gene matches. CDR3 protein: CASSQDRVSYEQYF. CDR3 DNA sequence: TGTGCCAGCAGCCAAGACAGGGTCTCCTACGAGCAGTACTTC.

This clone was recorded a few times. Other DNA variants within this sample encode the same CDR3. The chain has TRBV28 and TRBJ2-5; D may be TRBD2 (6 bases). CDR1 is MDHEN, CDR2 SYDVKM, per germline. This CDR3 has 14 amino acids. The V end was cut by 5 bases, the J end by 1 base, with 11 bases between. CDR3 sequence (DNA): TGTGCCAGCAGTAGCGGGCAGGGCCAAGAGACCCAGTACTTC. This translates into CASSSGQGQETQYF.

The sample holds a few counts of this clone. The rearrangement links TRBV29-1 to TRBJ2-2; D call uncertain. This CDR3 region has 13 residues. Trimming removed 4 bases at V and 2 bases at J, with 8 bases between. The germline V gene encodes CDR1 SQVTM and CDR2 ANQGSEA. The CDR3 bases are TGCAGCGTTGTCGCATTTAACACCGGGGAGCTGTTTTTT. Its translation is CSVVAFNTGELFF.

CDR3 bases: TGTGCCAGCAGTGAGAGCCAGAGAGATACGCAGTATTTT. Its protein product is CASSESQRDTQYF. The J gene is TRBJ2-3, the V gene TRBV2, with D uncertain. The germline CDR1 and CDR2 sequences are SNHLY and FYNNEI. The germline V and J ends were trimmed by 3 bases and 5 bases, with 9 bases remaining between them. CDR3 length: 13 amino acids. Supplemented by reference TRBV2 and TRBJ2-3, the full variable domain reads EPEVTQTPSHQVTQMGQEVILRCVPISNHLYFYWYRQILGQKVEFLVSFYNNEISEKSEIFDDQFSVERPDGSNFTLKIRSTKLEDSAMYFCASSESQRDTQYFGPGTRLTVL.

This clone was observed a handful of times. The V and J genes are TRBV10-3 and TRBJ2-1; either TRBD1 or TRBD2 may supply D (5 bases each). Trimming removed 3 bases from V and 8 bases from J, with 14 bases in between. This CDR3 contains 14 residues. CDR1 ENHRY and CDR2 SYGVKD come from the germline V gene. DNA for the CDR3: TGTGCCATCAGTGACCTAGCAGGGCTCGATGAGCAGTTCTTC. Translated, it gives CAISDLAGLDEQFF.

V gene TRBV18 combines with J gene TRBJ2-5; 15 nucleotides line up with TRBD2. The CDR3 totals 17 residues. Losses at the gene ends were 2 bases for V and 5 bases for J; bases not matched to a gene: 6. Germline CDR1 is KGHSH and CDR2 is LQKENI. The CDR3 loop is CASSPRTSGGARETQYF. For the CDR3, the DNA is TGTGCCAGCTCACCAAGGACTAGCGGGGGGGCCCGGGAGACCCAGTACTTC.

This clone was seen a few times. The rearrangement uses TRBV9 and TRBJ2-2; D is unclear. In germline, CDR1 is SGDLS, CDR2 YYNGEE. This CDR3 has 14 residues. V was trimmed by 0 bases and J by 1 base, leaving 4 bases between them. The CDR3 loop is CASSVDGNTGELFF. The CDR3 DNA reads as TGTGCCAGCAGCGTAGATGGGAACACCGGGGAGCTGTTTTTT.

The rearrangement links TRBV7-8 to TRBJ2-2; D is ambiguous. V shed 4 bases and J shed 6 bases, with 9 bases lying between them. This CDR3 is 13 amino acids long. Per germline, CDR1 SGHVS and CDR2 FQNEAQ. The CDR3 spells CASSSRVAGELFF. DNA for the CDR3: TGTGCCAGCAGCTCCAGAGTAGCCGGGGAGCTGTTTTTT.

This clone was seen a handful of times. The chain combines TRBV5-4 with TRBJ1-1, with TRBD1 matching 7 bases. The CDR3 extends over 13 amino acids. Trimming took 4 bases from V and 10 from J; bases not matched to a gene: 10. Looked up from germline, CDR1 is SGHNT and CDR2 is YYREEE (reference sequence). The chain's CDR3 is CASSGDLTGLAFF. The CDR3 DNA is TGTGCCAGCAGCGGCGATCTGACAGGGTTAGCTTTCTTT.

The chain is built from TRBV29-1 and TRBJ2-2; 8 bases are shared with TRBD1. The CDR3 runs to 14 residues. The V and J ends lost 4 bases and 7 bases, in that order; junction bases with no gene match: 8. Looked up from germline, CDR1 is SQVTM and CDR2 is ANQGSEA. CDR3 protein: CSVGGQGAFGELFF. The CDR3 DNA is TGCAGCGTTGGTGGTCAGGGGGCTTTCGGGGAGCTGTTTTTT.

The chain recombines TRBV18 with TRBJ2-4; D is unclear. The germline gives CDR1 KGHSH, CDR2 LQKENI. Trimming stripped 3 bases from V and 6 bases from J, with 6 bases between. The CDR3 has 12 residues. In DNA form, the CDR3 reads TGTGCCAGCTCACCTGGTGGAAACATTCAGTACTTC. Residues: CASSPGGNIQYF.

This clone was counted a few times. CDR3 sequence (DNA): TGTGCCAGCAGCTTAGTGGGACAGACGGCCTACGAGCAGTACTTC. Amino acid sequence: CASSLVGQTAYEQYF. V and J are TRBV7-9 and TRBJ2-7; 7 bases match TRBD1. Losses at the gene ends were 1 base for V and 2 bases for J; bases not matched to a gene: 5. Germline CDR1 is SEHNR and CDR2 is FQNEAQ (reference sequence). The CDR3 length is 15 residues.

The chain is built from TRBV6-5 and TRBJ2-5; 7 nucleotides agree with TRBD1. Looked up from germline, CDR1 is MNHEY and CDR2 is SVGAGI. The CDR3 extends over 13 amino acids. V was pared by 5 bases and J by 5 bases, with 5 bases of the junction left unmatched. CDR3 amino acids: CASSRGQRETQYF. Written as DNA, the CDR3 is TGTGCCAGCAGTCGGGGACAGCGCGAGACCCAGTACTTC.

This clone has more than one count but fewer than ten. V usage is TRBV7-6 and J usage is TRBJ1-1; D not certain. The germline CDR1 and CDR2 sequences are SGHVS and FNYEAQ. The CDR3 has 14 amino acids. V lost 1 base and J 1 base, leaving 7 bases between the germline ends. The CDR3 nucleotides read TGTGCCAGCAGCTTAGACAGATGGAACACTGAAGCTTTCTTT. Protein product: CASSLDRWNTEAFF.